This TCR beta chain came from a study of blood T cell repertoires in COVID-19. Study context: Collection of acute and convalescent COVID-19 samples took place in the United States, Italy and Spain.

Someone with COVID-19 had been met by exposed participants within 2 weeks before study entry. As originally analysed: Reference gene primer amplification in the assay estimated nucleated cell counts. Data came from immunoSEQ multiplex PCR; TCRdb stores just in-frame clones and leaves some out. V, J and clone size are taken as reported in that table, and D and trimming were inferred from the DNA itself. The sample holds more than 300,000 clones, around nine tenths seen once. The CDR3 consists of 14 residues. V was cut by 5 bases and J by 6 bases, with 11 bases left in between. The germline CDR1 and CDR2 sequences are SEHNR and FQNEAQ (reference sequence).

The receptor was derived from a woman aged 25 to 39 who had been exposed to COVID-19. The material sequenced was PBMCs or T cells enriched from blood (not recorded which). The chain is built from TRBV7-9 and TRBJ1-6; the D is unclear. The CDR3 nucleotides are TGTGCCAGCAGCGCGGGTCTCTCTAATTCACCCCTCCACTTT. Protein: CASSAGLSNSPLHF. Based on the CDR3 plus reference TRBV7-9 and TRBJ1-6, the full variable domain is DTGVSQNPRHKITKRGQNVTFRCDPISEHNRLYWYRQTLGQGPEFLTYFQNEAQLEKSRLLSDRFSAERPKGSFSTLEIQRTEQGDSAMYLCASSAGLSNSPLHFGNGTRLTVT.